The entry below describes one TCR beta chain. This sample stems from a study of T cell responses to AZD1222 COVID-19 vaccine. The germline V and J ends were trimmed by 5 bases and 1 base, with 28 bases remaining between them. Germline CDR1 SGHRS, CDR2 YFSETQ. The CDR3 runs 19 residues. Method: immunoSEQ multiplex PCR; TCRdb's copy keeps in-frame clones and lacks some. The repertoire includes about 120,000 clones, 75% to 95% of them detected once, and 4% to 4.5% sits in the top ten. The clonotype originates from an adult who received the MenACWY meningococcal vaccine as a control. Sequences were derived from peripheral blood, sampled 28 days after the second dose of the MenACWY control vaccine. The V call is TRBV5-1, the J call TRBJ2-7, with TRBD2 as a possible D gene (5 bases). CDR3 sequence reads: CASRSSRPLTGFPSYEQYF. The CDR3 bases are TGCGCCAGCAGATCCTCCAGACCACTAACGGGATTCCCGTCCTACGAGCAGTACTTC.